These T cell receptor beta chains were read from a single sample in a study of T cell responses to AZD1222 COVID-19 vaccine. Data came from immunoSEQ multiplex PCR; TCRdb stores just in-frame clones and leaves some out. The sample consists of around 150,000 clones, 90% to 95% of them appearing once. Sequenced here: peripheral blood, sampled 28 days after the second AZD1222 dose. The receptors shown here come from an adult who received the AZD1222 COVID-19 vaccine. Both conserved end residues are part of each CDR3. The order of the fields is D gene, V gene, J gene, clone size, CDR3 DNA, CDR3 protein. The D gene is left open where the match is weak. Rows may omit the clone size; those that give it use once, few, many or a size class.

D gene: -
V gene: TRBV27
J gene: TRBJ2-2
clone size: -
CDR3 DNA: TGTGCCAGCAGTTTCCAGGGGCCCGGGGAGCTGTTTTTT
CDR3 protein: CASSFQGPGELFF

D gene: TRBD2
V gene: TRBV27
J gene: TRBJ2-1
clone size: -
CDR3 DNA: TGTGCCAGCGCACCGGGGGGGAGCTACAATGAGCAGTTCTTC
CDR3 protein: CASAPGGSYNEQFF

D gene: TRBD1
V gene: TRBV28
J gene: TRBJ2-7
clone size: once
CDR3 DNA: TGTGCCAGCAGTCCGGGACAGAATACCTACGAGCAGTACTTC
CDR3 protein: CASSPGQNTYEQYF

D gene: -
V gene: TRBV5-4
J gene: TRBJ2-1
clone size: -
CDR3 DNA: TGTGCCAGCAGCTTCCGGGGGGCTGGTGAGCAGTTCTTC
CDR3 protein: CASSFRGAGEQFF

D gene: TRBD1
V gene: TRBV7-2
J gene: TRBJ2-1
clone size: -
CDR3 DNA: TGTGCCAGCATGTGGGACAGGGGGTCGGGTGAGCAGTTCTTC
CDR3 protein: CASMWDRGSGEQFF

D gene: -
V gene: TRBV6-2/TRBV6-3
J gene: TRBJ2-7
clone size: -
CDR3 DNA: TGTGCCAGCAGTTCGAAGGGGGTGGGTAGCTCCTACGAGCAGTACTTC
CDR3 protein: CASSSKGVGSSYEQYF

D gene: TRBD2
V gene: TRBV6-5
J gene: TRBJ2-3
clone size: -
CDR3 DNA: TGTGCCAGCAGTACCGGGACTAGAGATACAGATACGCAGTATTTT
CDR3 protein: CASSTGTRDTDTQYF

D gene: -
V gene: TRBV5-6
J gene: TRBJ2-1
clone size: -
CDR3 DNA: TGTGCCAGCAGCCGACCTTATAACAATGAGCAGTTCTTC
CDR3 protein: CASSRPYNNEQFF

D gene: -
V gene: TRBV6-2/TRBV6-3
J gene: TRBJ1-1
clone size: -
CDR3 DNA: TGTGCCAGCAGTTTAAGGCAGCTGGGCGCTGAAGCTTTCTTT
CDR3 protein: CASSLRQLGAEAFF

D gene: -
V gene: TRBV9
J gene: TRBJ2-1
clone size: -
CDR3 DNA: TGTGCCAGCAGCGTAGCCCCAGGCTACAATGAGCAGTTCTTC
CDR3 protein: CASSVAPGYNEQFF

D gene: -
V gene: TRBV19
J gene: TRBJ1-5
clone size: once
CDR3 DNA: TGTGCCAGTAGCCTTTACAGCGGATATAGCAATCAGCCCCAGCATTTT
CDR3 protein: CASSLYSGYSNQPQHF

D gene: -
V gene: TRBV7-8
J gene: TRBJ2-2
clone size: -
CDR3 DNA: TGTGCCAGCAGCTCCGAGAACCTTAACACCGGGGAGCTGTTTTTT
CDR3 protein: CASSSENLNTGELFF

D gene: -
V gene: TRBV5-6
J gene: TRBJ1-2
clone size: -
CDR3 DNA: TGTGCCAGCAGCAGAGGACGGAACCTCTATGGCTACACCTTC
CDR3 protein: CASSRGRNLYGYTF

D gene: TRBD1
V gene: TRBV19
J gene: TRBJ1-3
clone size: -
CDR3 DNA: TGTGCCAGTAGTATAGGGGACAGGGGACGAAGTACCATATATTTT
CDR3 protein: CASSIGDRGRSTIYF